What follows is one TCR beta chain and its context. Unmatched junction bases numbered 7, after V lost 5 bases and J lost 2 bases. CDR1 and CDR2 from the germline V gene are SGHVS and FQNEAQ. The CDR3 runs to 15 residues. Original handling: Amplification of reference gene primers was used by the study to estimate nucleated cell counts. Here immunoSEQ multiplex PCR was the method, and the copy in TCRdb shows in-frame clones only, minus some. D and trimming were read from the DNA, whereas the V and J calls and clone size are those reported in that table. The sample yields about 160,000 clones, approximately 81% seen once. While infection was still active, Seattle patients were enrolled and then followed longitudinally. This sample is drawn from a study of blood T cell repertoires in COVID-19. Looking at the study overall: COVID-19 samples, acute and convalescent, were from the United States, Italy and Spain.

The receptor was derived from a woman between 45 and 65 years old with COVID-19, enrolled during active disease. The gene calls are TRBV7-8 and TRBJ2-5; the match to TRBD2 covers 8 bases. The sequencing sample was made of peripheral blood. The CDR3 is CASSGRGGGQETQYF. In DNA form, the CDR3 reads TGTGCCAGCAGCGGCCGGGGCGGGGGGCAAGAGACCCAGTACTTC. The full variable domain, in which reference TRBV7-8 and TRBJ2-5 provide the parts outside the CDR3, is GAGVSQSPRYKVAKRGQDVALRCDPISGHVSLFWYQQALGQGPEFLTYFQNEAQLDKSGLPSDRFFAERPEGSVSTLKIQRTQQEDSAVYLCASSGRGGGQETQYFGPGTRLLVL.